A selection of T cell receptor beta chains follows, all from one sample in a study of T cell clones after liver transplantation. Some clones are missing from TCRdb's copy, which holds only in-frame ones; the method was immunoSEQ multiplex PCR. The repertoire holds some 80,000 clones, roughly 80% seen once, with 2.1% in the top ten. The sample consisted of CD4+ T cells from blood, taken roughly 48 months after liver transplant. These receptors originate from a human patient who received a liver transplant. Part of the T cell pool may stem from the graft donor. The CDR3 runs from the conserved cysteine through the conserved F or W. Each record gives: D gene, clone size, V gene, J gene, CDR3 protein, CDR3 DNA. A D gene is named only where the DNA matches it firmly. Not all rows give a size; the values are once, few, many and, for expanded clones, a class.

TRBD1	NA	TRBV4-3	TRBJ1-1	CASSPSPGTGEEAFF	TGCGCCAGCAGCCCCTCCCCCGGGACAGGGGAGGAAGCTTTCTTT
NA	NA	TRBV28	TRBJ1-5	CATSFGAGVPQPQHF	TGTGCCACCAGTTTTGGCGCCGGGGTCCCTCAGCCCCAGCATTTT
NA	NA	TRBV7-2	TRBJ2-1	CASSLEWGGNNEQFF	TGTGCCAGCAGCTTAGAATGGGGCGGAAACAATGAGCAGTTCTTC
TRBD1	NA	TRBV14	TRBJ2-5	CASSQDRQGGETQYF	TGTGCCAGCAGCCAAGATAGACAGGGGGGAGAGACCCAGTACTTC
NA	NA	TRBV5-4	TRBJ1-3	CATNRDRTASGNTIYF	TGTGCCACCAACAGAGACCGGACAGCCTCTGGAAACACCATATATTTT
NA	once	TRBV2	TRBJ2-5	CASSGTGKQETQYF	TGTGCCAGCAGTGGCACAGGGAAACAAGAGACCCAGTACTTC
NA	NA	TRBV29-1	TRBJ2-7	CSVEEDSKTNYF	TGCAGCGTTGAGGAGGACAGCAAAACTAATTACTTC
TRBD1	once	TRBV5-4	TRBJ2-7	CASSLGSGTVTWEQYF	TGTGCCAGCAGTTTGGGGTCCGGGACAGTAACCTGGGAGCAGTACTTC
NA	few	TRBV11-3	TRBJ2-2	CASSLDHSGELFF	TGTGCCAGCAGCTTAGATCACTCCGGGGAGCTGTTTTTT
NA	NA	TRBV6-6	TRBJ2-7	CASSYRGEQYF	TGTGCCAGCAGTTATCGAGGCGAGCAGTACTTC
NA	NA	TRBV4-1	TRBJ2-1	CASSQDSVSYNEQFF	TGCGCCAGCAGCCAAGATTCGGTCTCCTACAATGAGCAGTTCTTC
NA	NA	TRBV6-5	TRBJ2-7	CASSYADSTYEQYF	TGTGCCAGCAGTTACGCGGACAGTACCTACGAGCAGTACTTC
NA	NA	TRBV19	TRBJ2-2	CASRPLRLDTGELFF	TGTGCCAGTAGGCCCCTTAGGCTGGACACCGGGGAGCTGTTTTTT
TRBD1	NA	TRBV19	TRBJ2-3	CASRDRGGDTQYF	TGTGCCAGTCGGGACAGGGGAGGAGATACGCAGTATTTT
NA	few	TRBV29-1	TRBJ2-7	CSVARDTSYEQYF	TGCAGCGTTGCTAGGGACACCAGTTACGAGCAGTACTTC
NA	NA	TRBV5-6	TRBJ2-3	CASSTDNTDTQYF	TGTGCCAGCAGCACCGACAACACAGATACGCAGTATTTT
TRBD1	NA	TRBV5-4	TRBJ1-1	CASSRGQINTEAFF	TGTGCCAGCAGCCGGGGACAGATCAACACTGAAGCTTTCTTT
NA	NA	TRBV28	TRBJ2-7	CASSFNDRIYEQYF	TGTGCCAGCAGTTTTAATGACAGAATCTACGAGCAGTACTTC
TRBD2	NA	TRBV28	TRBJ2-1	CASGGTSGRASSYNEQFF	TGTGCCAGCGGCGGGACTAGCGGGAGGGCGAGCTCCTACAATGAGCAGTTCTTC
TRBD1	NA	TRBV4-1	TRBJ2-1	CASSQGRTGVIRSYNEQFF	TGCGCCAGCAGCCAAGGGAGGACAGGGGTAATACGGTCCTACAATGAGCAGTTCTTC
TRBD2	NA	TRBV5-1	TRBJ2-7	CASSEGTSGYEQYF	TGCGCCAGCAGTGAGGGGACTAGCGGCTACGAGCAGTACTTC
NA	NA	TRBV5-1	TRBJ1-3	CASSLEGGNTIYF	TGCGCCAGCAGCTTGGAGGGCGGAAACACCATATATTTT
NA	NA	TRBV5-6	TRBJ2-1	CASSLGLSSSYNEQFF	TGTGCCAGCAGCTTGGGGCTGTCGAGCTCCTACAATGAGCAGTTCTTC
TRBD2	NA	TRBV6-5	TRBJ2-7	CASSLQTSGSGEQYF	TGTGCCAGCAGTCTCCAGACTAGCGGGAGCGGCGAGCAGTACTTC
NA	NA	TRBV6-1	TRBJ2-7	CASSEAGGVSYEQYF	TGTGCCAGCAGTGAGGCGGGCGGGGTTTCCTACGAGCAGTACTTC